The T cell receptor beta chain described here comes from a study of T cell responses to AZD1222 COVID-19 vaccine (dated by TCRdb to the early 2020s). At the level of the whole study: TCR sequencing covered some 240 trial participants: 207 given two doses of AZD1222 and 26 given two doses of MenACWY control vaccine. Trial participants were enrolled by age into subgroups of 18-55, 56-69 and 70-plus years, and roughly 150, 30 and 60 TCR-sequenced participants, respectively, were included in these subgroups.

The full study reports these points: Spike-specific TCR breadth and depth rose significantly after two AZD1222 doses compared with day 0 and with MenACWY recipients. The vaccine-associated CD4 TCRs covered the entire spike protein, and the dominant responses fell in regions 160-218 and 743-854. Most participants were white British and females outnumbered males, and the authors suggested that clonal diversity may have been underestimated. Conclusions about previously exposed vaccinees are limited, since just five to seven AZD1222 recipients were seropositive for SARS-CoV-2 at baseline. Epitopes outside the regions mutated in the B.1.351 and B.1.1.7 variants were reportedly recognized by nearly half of the unique spike-specific TCRs. Because no day 14 peak-response samples were available, the repertoires could be characterized only after the peak T cell response. The 56-69-year group was small, and its depth increase did not reach significance, likely because of low power.

As concerns this clone: It lacks a known antigen. Per-nucleotide qualities are absent, and no much larger clonotype sits a single base away.

The CDR3 contains 14 residues, cysteine and phenylalanine counted. The retained sequence is limited to the CDR3, 42 bases, with the frame set at the first base. V gives up 7 bases and J gives up 4 bases, and the segment between their germline ends measures 16 bases. CDR1 MGHDK and CDR2 SYGVNS were looked up in the germline V gene. Taken with the paper, the label for time point translates to: about 28 days (+/-7) after the second vaccine dose. The treatment or condition label for this specimen denotes: meningococcal conjugate vaccine given as trial control. Vaccinee samples were obtained from the UK trials COV001 and COV002, which included a single-blind randomized controlled phase 2/3 trial of AZD1222 (ChAdOx1 nCoV-19) in healthy adults. For TCRbeta chain sequencing, PBMC samples from trial participants were taken at day 0 and at day 28 after the second dose. The CDR3 regions of human TCRbeta chains were subjected to immunosequencing. As for the original processing: TCRs in the repertoires were compared against a reference library of SARS-CoV-2-specific TCRs that had been generated with the MIRA antigen-specificity platform. Breadth meant the fraction of unique TCRs that were SARS-CoV-2-associated, whereas depth meant the fraction of total T cells that were SARS-CoV-2-associated. Each spike-specific TCR was assigned to its reactive spike region and to a CD4 or CD8 class using the MIRA data. Log10-transformed breadth and depth values were compared by one-way ANOVA with Sidak's multiple comparisons tests. The immuneACCESS repertoire file appears here via TCRdb, limited to in-frame rearrangements. These files lack a portion of the clones; in checked studies, under half of the deficit traces to unresolved V genes, and the cause of the others is not known. D and trimming come from the DNA, and the V and J calls and clone size come from that table. In all, the sample holds about 190,000 clones, and about 92% of those were seen once. The top ten hold approximately 4% of the sample.

The source was peripheral blood, collected 28 days after the second dose of the MenACWY control vaccine. The sequence joins TRBV25-1 to TRBJ1-1, with the D gene not clear enough to name. This sequence originates from an adult who received the MenACWY meningococcal vaccine as a control. The bases are TGTGCCAGCAAAGGAATTGGCGAACTCACTGAAGCTTTCTTT. Its coded protein is CASKGIGELTEAFF.